These T cell receptor beta chains were read from a single sample in a study of blood T cell repertoires in COVID-19. Produced via immunoSEQ multiplex PCR; TCRdb's table is partial and in-frame only. The table shows roughly 140,000 clones, with 80% occurring only once. Sequences were obtained from peripheral blood. The receptors were sampled from a man aged 55-75 years with acute or convalescent COVID-19. Both conserved end residues are part of each CDR3. D genes are given only for firm matches. Size is stated for part of the rows, as once, few or many counts, or as a class when the clone is expanded.

V	J	size	D	length	DNA	CDR3
TRBV5-6	TRBJ2-3	-	TRBD2	15	TGTGCCAGCAGCCACGGACTAGCGAACACAGATACGCAGTATTTT	CASSHGLANTDTQYF
TRBV7-9	TRBJ1-1	-	-	15	TGTGCCAGCAGCGCCTTACAGGGTTGGAAAACTGAAGCTTTCTTT	CASSALQGWKTEAFF
TRBV20-1	TRBJ1-2	-	-	12	TGCAGTGCTAGTCCGGGAGTAGGTGGCTACACCTTC	CSASPGVGGYTF
TRBV14	TRBJ2-3	-	-	15	TGTGCCAGCAGCCAACGAACCACTAGCACAGATACGCAGTATTTT	CASSQRTTSTDTQYF
TRBV9	TRBJ2-7	-	-	13	TGTGCCAGCAGCGTAGGGGTGGGGCGGGAGCAGTACTTC	CASSVGVGREQYF
TRBV21-1	TRBJ1-6	few	-	16	TGTGCCAGCAGCAATAGGTGGAGGGGAGACCATTCACCCCTCCACTTT	CASSNRWRGDHSPLHF
TRBV7-9	TRBJ2-1	-	-	12	TGTGCCAGCAGCTTAGCAGCCAATGAGCAGTTCTTC	CASSLAANEQFF
TRBV10-3	TRBJ2-3	-	TRBD1	15	TGTGCCATCTACGGGGGGACAGGGGGCTCAGATACGCAGTATTTT	CAIYGGTGGSDTQYF
TRBV19	TRBJ2-3	-	-	15	TGTGCCAGTAGTATGGGAGTCCCGGGGACAGATACGCAGTATTTT	CASSMGVPGTDTQYF
TRBV5-1	TRBJ2-7	-	-	14	TGCGCCAGCAGCTTTAGCGACGGAGCCTACGAGCAGTACTTC	CASSFSDGAYEQYF
TRBV3-1/TRBV3-2	TRBJ2-2	-	-	16	TGTGCCAGCAGCCAAGATACCAACAGGGTGACCGGGGAGCTGTTTTTT	CASSQDTNRVTGELFF
TRBV5-1	TRBJ2-3	-	-	16	TGCGCCAGCAGGCGCGTGGAGGGGTCAGGTGCAGATACGCAGTATTTT	CASRRVEGSGADTQYF
TRBV7-9	TRBJ2-5	few	TRBD1	16	TGTGCCAGCAGCCATCGGGACAGGGGGCGTGTGGAGACCCAGTACTTC	CASSHRDRGRVETQYF
TRBV28	TRBJ1-2	once	-	13	TGTGCCAGCAGTTCCGGGGGGCTATATGGCTACACCTTC	CASSSGGLYGYTF
TRBV9	TRBJ2-7	-	-	14	TGTGCCAGCAGCGTAGACGGCGGGCTACGAAAGCAGTACTTC	CASSVDGGLRKQYF
TRBV18	TRBJ2-4	-	-	15	TGTGCCAGCTCACCACGGCCCGGGGTCGTAAACATTCAGTACTTC	CASSPRPGVVNIQYF
TRBV6-5	TRBJ2-5	-	-	11	TGTGCCGGGGAGACTTTGGGGGGCCAGTACTTC	CAGETLGGQYF
TRBV29-1	TRBJ2-5	-	-	13	TGCAGCGTTGAAGGCTCACCAGGGGAGACCCAGTACTTC	CSVEGSPGETQYF
TRBV10-3	TRBJ2-1	-	TRBD1	14	TGTGCCATCAGTGAGTCGTGGGACAGAAATGAGCAGTTCTTC	CAISESWDRNEQFF
TRBV6-5	TRBJ1-5	many	-	14	TGTGCCAGCAGGGGACTTAATAGCAATCAGCCCCAGCATTTT	CASRGLNSNQPQHF
TRBV5-6	TRBJ2-5	once	TRBD2	19	TGTGCCAGCAGCTTGGCGGGAACTAGCGGGGGGCGATATCAAGAGACCCAGTACTTC	CASSLAGTSGGRYQETQYF
TRBV4-3	TRBJ2-3	-	-	15	TGCGCCAGCAGCCGCGCTAGCGTAGGAGGAGATACGCAGTATTTT	CASSRASVGGDTQYF
TRBV6-5	TRBJ2-1	-	-	12	TGTGCCAGCAGTTACGGAGGCAGTGAGCAGTTCTTC	CASSYGGSEQFF
TRBV4-2	TRBJ2-6	few	-	15	TGTGCCAGCAGCCAAGTGCGGTCTGGGGCCAACGTCCTGACTTTC	CASSQVRSGANVLTF
TRBV12-3/TRBV12-4	TRBJ2-1	-	-	13	TGTGCCAGCACCGGACAGAACTACAATGAGCAGTTCTTC	CASTGQNYNEQFF